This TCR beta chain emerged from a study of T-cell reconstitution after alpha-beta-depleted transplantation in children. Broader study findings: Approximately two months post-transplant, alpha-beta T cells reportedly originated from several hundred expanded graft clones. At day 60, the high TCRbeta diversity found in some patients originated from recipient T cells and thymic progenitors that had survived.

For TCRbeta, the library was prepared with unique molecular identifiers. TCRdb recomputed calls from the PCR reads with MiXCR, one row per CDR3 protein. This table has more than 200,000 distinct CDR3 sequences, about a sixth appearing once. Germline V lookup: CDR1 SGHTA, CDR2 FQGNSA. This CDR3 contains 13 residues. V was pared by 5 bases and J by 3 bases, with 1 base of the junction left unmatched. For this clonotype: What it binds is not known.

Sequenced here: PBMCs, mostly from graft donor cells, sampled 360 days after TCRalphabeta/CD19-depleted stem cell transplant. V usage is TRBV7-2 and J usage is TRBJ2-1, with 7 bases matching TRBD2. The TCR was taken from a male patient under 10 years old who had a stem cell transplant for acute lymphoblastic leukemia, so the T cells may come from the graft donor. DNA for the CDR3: TGTGCCAGCAGCCGGGACTACTACAATGAGCAGTTCTTC. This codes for CASSRDYYNEQFF. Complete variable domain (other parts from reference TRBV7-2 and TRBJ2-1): GAGVSQSPSNKVTEKGKDVELRCDPISGHTALYWYRQSLGQGLEFLIYFQGNSAPDKSGLPSDRFSAERTGGSVSTLTIQRTQQEDSAVYLCASSRDYYNEQFFGPGTRLTVL.